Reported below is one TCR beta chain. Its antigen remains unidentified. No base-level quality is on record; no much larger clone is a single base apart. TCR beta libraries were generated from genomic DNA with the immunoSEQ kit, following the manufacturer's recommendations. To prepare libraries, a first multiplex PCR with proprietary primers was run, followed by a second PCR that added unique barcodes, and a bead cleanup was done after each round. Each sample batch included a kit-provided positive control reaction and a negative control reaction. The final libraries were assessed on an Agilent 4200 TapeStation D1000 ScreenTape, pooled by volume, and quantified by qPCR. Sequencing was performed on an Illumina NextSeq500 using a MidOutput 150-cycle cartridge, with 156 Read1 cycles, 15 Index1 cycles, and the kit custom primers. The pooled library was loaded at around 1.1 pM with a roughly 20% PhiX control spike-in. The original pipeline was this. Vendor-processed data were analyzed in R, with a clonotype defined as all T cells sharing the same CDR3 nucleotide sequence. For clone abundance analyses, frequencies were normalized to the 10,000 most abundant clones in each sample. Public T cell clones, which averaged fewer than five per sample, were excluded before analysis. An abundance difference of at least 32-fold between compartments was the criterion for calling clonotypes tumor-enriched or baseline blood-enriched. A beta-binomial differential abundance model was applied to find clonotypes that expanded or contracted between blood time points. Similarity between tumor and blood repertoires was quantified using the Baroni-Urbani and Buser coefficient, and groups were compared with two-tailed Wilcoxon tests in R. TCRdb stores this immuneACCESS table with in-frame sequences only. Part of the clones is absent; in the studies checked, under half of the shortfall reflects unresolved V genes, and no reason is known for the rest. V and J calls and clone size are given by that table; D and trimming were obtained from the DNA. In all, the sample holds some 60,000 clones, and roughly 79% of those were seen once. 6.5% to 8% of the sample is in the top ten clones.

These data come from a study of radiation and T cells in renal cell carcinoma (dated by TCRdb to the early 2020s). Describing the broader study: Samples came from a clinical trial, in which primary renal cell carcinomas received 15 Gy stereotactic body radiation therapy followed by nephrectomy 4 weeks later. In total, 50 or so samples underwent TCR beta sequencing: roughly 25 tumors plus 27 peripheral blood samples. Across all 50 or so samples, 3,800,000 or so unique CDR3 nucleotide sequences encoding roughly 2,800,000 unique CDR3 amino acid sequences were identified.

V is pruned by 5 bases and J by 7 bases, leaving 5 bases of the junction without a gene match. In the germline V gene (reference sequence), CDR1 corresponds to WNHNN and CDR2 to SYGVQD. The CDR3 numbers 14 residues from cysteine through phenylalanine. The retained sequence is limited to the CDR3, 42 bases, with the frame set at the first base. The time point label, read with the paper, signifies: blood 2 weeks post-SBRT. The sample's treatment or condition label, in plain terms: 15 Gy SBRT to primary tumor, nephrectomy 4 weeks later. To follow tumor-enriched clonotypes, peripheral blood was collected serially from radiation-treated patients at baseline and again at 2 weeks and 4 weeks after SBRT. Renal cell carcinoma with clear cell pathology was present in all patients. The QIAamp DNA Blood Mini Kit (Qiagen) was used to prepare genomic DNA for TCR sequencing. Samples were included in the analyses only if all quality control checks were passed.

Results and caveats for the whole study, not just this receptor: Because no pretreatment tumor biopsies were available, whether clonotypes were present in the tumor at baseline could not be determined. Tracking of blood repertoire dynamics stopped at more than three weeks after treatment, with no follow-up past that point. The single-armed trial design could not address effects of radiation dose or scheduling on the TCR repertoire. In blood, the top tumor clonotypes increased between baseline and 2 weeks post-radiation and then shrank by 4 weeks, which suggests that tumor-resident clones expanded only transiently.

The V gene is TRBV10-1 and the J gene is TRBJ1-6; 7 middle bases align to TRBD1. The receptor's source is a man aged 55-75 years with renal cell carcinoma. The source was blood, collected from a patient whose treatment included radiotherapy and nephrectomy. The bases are TGCGCCAGCAGTTTGGACAGGTGGAATTCACCCCTCCACTTT. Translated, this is CASSLDRWNSPLHF.